These T cell receptor beta chains were read from a single sample in a study of cytotoxic CD8 clonotypes in ibrutinib-treated CLL. The data were produced by immunoSEQ multiplex PCR, yet TCRdb's version contains in-frame clones alone and is incomplete. This table holds 76,000 or so clones, less than 90% found once. The specimen comprised PBMCs, sampled after 24 months of ibrutinib treatment. The receptors come from a human donor with chronic lymphocytic leukemia. The CDR3 runs from the conserved cysteine through the conserved F or W. D genes are given only for firm matches. Clone size is given for some rows only: seen once, a few or many times, or a class if the clone is expanded.

abundance	v_gene	j_gene	d_gene	CDR3aa	CDR3nt
.	TRBV29-1	TRBJ2-5	TRBD2	CSVEDSGRARQTQYF	TGCAGCGTTGAAGATAGCGGGAGGGCCCGTCAGACCCAGTACTTC
.	TRBV11-3	TRBJ2-3	TRBD2	CASSQRTSGSTDTQYF	TGTGCCAGCAGCCAGCGGACTAGCGGAAGCACAGATACGCAGTATTTT
.	TRBV19	TRBJ2-1	TRBD2	CASSIVGTSGRKGQFF	TGTGCCAGTAGTATAGTAGGGACTAGCGGGAGGAAGGGGCAGTTCTTC
.	TRBV7-8	TRBJ2-5	.	CASRPGTGETQYF	TGTGCCAGCAGGCCAGGGACTGGGGAGACCCAGTACTTC
.	TRBV5-8	TRBJ1-1	.	CASSLGGTTEAFF	TGTGCCAGCAGCTTGGGCGGTACCACTGAAGCTTTCTTT
.	TRBV6-1	TRBJ1-5	.	CASSDLGQLDPQHF	TGTGCCAGCAGTGACTTGGGACAACTCGATCCCCAGCATTTT
.	TRBV7-2	TRBJ2-3	TRBD1	CASSYGTGGTDTQYF	TGTGCCAGCAGCTACGGGACAGGGGGCACAGATACGCAGTATTTT
.	TRBV11-3	TRBJ2-7	.	CASSPGPSSYEQYF	TGTGCCAGCAGCCCCGGACCCAGCAGCTACGAGCAGTACTTC
.	TRBV27	TRBJ2-2	TRBD2	CASRPAAGTSGRVWELFF	TGTGCCAGCAGACCCGCCGCAGGGACTAGCGGGAGGGTCTGGGAGCTGTTTTTT
.	TRBV28	TRBJ2-7	TRBD1	CASSTRDRYPYEQYF	TGTGCCAGCAGTACCCGGGACAGGTATCCTTACGAGCAGTACTTC
.	TRBV6-4	TRBJ2-1	TRBD2	CASSLAEDHNEQFF	TGTGCCAGCAGCCTAGCGGAGGATCACAATGAGCAGTTCTTC
.	TRBV19	TRBJ2-1	.	CASSITRVEQFF	TGTGCCAGTAGTATCACCAGGGTGGAGCAGTTCTTC
.	TRBV5-1	TRBJ2-1	TRBD2	CASSPGLAGRYNEQFF	TGCGCCAGCAGCCCGGGACTAGCGGGACGCTACAATGAGCAGTTCTTC
.	TRBV28	TRBJ2-7	.	CASSPPYGNSYEQYF	TGTGCCAGCAGTCCCCCATACGGCAATTCCTACGAGCAGTACTTC
many	TRBV6-6	TRBJ2-7	TRBD1	CASSYLRQGVKYEQYF	TGTGCCAGCAGTTACCTACGACAGGGGGTTAAGTACGAGCAGTACTTC
.	TRBV7-3	TRBJ2-7	TRBD1	CASSQRQGSGFFEVYEQYF	TGTGCCAGCAGCCAACGACAGGGCAGTGGGTTTTTTGAGGTCTACGAGCAGTACTTC
.	TRBV27	TRBJ1-1	TRBD1	CASSRDRTRTEAFF	TGTGCCAGCAGTCGGGACAGAACGCGGACTGAAGCTTTCTTT
.	TRBV6-6	TRBJ2-3	TRBD1	CASSPGQGIDTQYF	TGTGCCAGCAGTCCGGGACAGGGTATAGATACGCAGTATTTT
.	TRBV6-4	TRBJ2-2	TRBD2	CASQRGLNTGELFF	TGTGCCAGCCAAAGGGGACTAAACACCGGGGAGCTGTTTTTT
once	TRBV4-2	TRBJ1-2	TRBD1	CASSQQGGRSVWNYGYTF	TGTGCCAGCAGCCAACAGGGGGGACGTTCGGTATGGAACTATGGCTACACCTTC
.	TRBV11-2	TRBJ1-1	TRBD1	CASSPQGAVKNTEAFF	TGTGCCAGCAGCCCACAGGGGGCTGTGAAGAACACTGAAGCTTTCTTT
.	TRBV27	TRBJ2-3	.	CASRIYGSFSTDTQYF	TGTGCCAGCAGAATCTATGGGAGCTTCAGCACAGATACGCAGTATTTT
.	TRBV11-3	TRBJ2-1	TRBD1	CASSDKGQRSYNEQFF	TGTGCCAGCAGCGACAAGGGACAGCGCTCCTACAATGAGCAGTTCTTC
.	TRBV6-1	TRBJ1-2	TRBD1	CASSGQGRYGYTF	TGTGCCAGCAGTGGACAGGGGAGGTATGGCTACACCTTC
few	TRBV2	TRBJ2-5	TRBD1	CASSTGQGFLETQYF	TGTGCCAGCAGTACGGGACAGGGGTTCTTGGAGACCCAGTACTTC
once	TRBV5-1	TRBJ2-7	.	CASSLFGYYEQYF	TGCGCCAGCAGCTTGTTCGGCTACTACGAGCAGTACTTC
once	TRBV4-1	TRBJ2-3	.	CASSQDGGPDTQYF	TGCGCCAGCAGCCAAGATGGGGGCCCAGATACGCAGTATTTT
.	TRBV6-6	TRBJ1-1	TRBD1	CASSLRTGLNTEAFF	TGTGCCAGCAGTCTTCGGACAGGGTTGAACACTGAAGCTTTCTTT
.	TRBV11-2	TRBJ2-7	.	CASSLGRDGVTYEQYF	TGTGCCAGCAGCTTAGGCAGGGATGGGGTTACCTACGAGCAGTACTTC
.	TRBV7-9	TRBJ1-1	.	CASSLGSSEYTEAFF	TGTGCCAGCAGCTTAGGGTCCAGTGAGTACACTGAAGCTTTCTTT
.	TRBV7-9	TRBJ2-7	TRBD1	CASSLAGQLYEQYF	TGTGCCAGCAGCTTAGCGGGACAGCTATACGAGCAGTACTTC
.	TRBV7-8	TRBJ2-6	.	CASSLVSGAGANVLTF	TGTGCCAGCAGCTTAGTTTCGGGGGCTGGGGCCAACGTCCTGACTTTC
.	TRBV29-1	TRBJ2-2	.	CSVEDRQGSPRTGELFF	TGCAGCGTTGAAGATCGGCAGGGGTCCCCCCGAACCGGGGAGCTGTTTTTT
.	TRBV6-4	TRBJ1-4	.	CASSDPNGKGWVNEKLFF	TGTGCCAGCAGTGACCCTAACGGTAAGGGCTGGGTAAATGAAAAACTGTTTTTT
.	TRBV2	TRBJ1-1	TRBD1	CASIGDSGSTEAFF	TGTGCCAGCATCGGGGACAGTGGGTCCACTGAAGCTTTCTTT
.	TRBV15	TRBJ2-1	.	CATSRHIGADNEQFF	TGTGCCACCAGTCGGCATATCGGGGCGGACAATGAGCAGTTCTTC
.	TRBV7-6	TRBJ2-5	TRBD1	CASSLMTGGETQYF	TGTGCCAGCAGCCTCATGACAGGGGGAGAGACCCAGTACTTC
.	TRBV14	TRBJ1-5	.	CASRPLRPLAQHF	TGTGCCAGCAGACCACTAAGACCCCTGGCCCAGCATTTT
.	TRBV4-2	TRBJ1-4	.	CASSQARGDSATNEKLFF	TGTGCCAGCAGCCAAGCCCGAGGGGATAGTGCAACTAATGAAAAACTGTTTTTT
.	TRBV6-5	TRBJ2-5	.	CASSYRRGQYETQYF	TGTGCCAGCAGTTACCGGAGGGGGCAATATGAGACCCAGTACTTC
.	TRBV6-6	TRBJ1-5	TRBD1	CASSRRGRGQPQHF	TGTGCCAGCAGTCGCAGGGGGCGAGGTCAGCCCCAGCATTTT
.	TRBV28	TRBJ2-2	.	CASSGTAGTPGPSGGELFF	TGTGCCAGCAGTGGGACAGCCGGGACTCCCGGACCCTCGGGCGGGGAGCTGTTTTTT
.	TRBV6-1	TRBJ1-5	TRBD1	CASSKDGQGGNQPQHF	TGTGCCAGCAGTAAAGACGGACAGGGGGGGAATCAGCCCCAGCATTTT
.	TRBV9	TRBJ2-3	.	CASSVGLAKGTDTQYF	TGTGCCAGCAGCGTAGGATTAGCGAAGGGCACAGATACGCAGTATTTT
.	TRBV7-9	TRBJ2-7	TRBD1	CASSFDRAVKNYEQYF	TGTGCCAGCAGCTTTGACAGGGCGGTGAAGAACTACGAGCAGTACTTC
.	TRBV6-5	TRBJ1-2	TRBD1	CASSYFTGDSYGYTF	TGTGCCAGCAGTTACTTTACAGGGGACTCCTATGGCTACACCTTC
.	TRBV10-3	TRBJ2-3	TRBD2	CATGAGVGTDTQYF	TGTGCCACGGGAGCGGGAGTCGGGACAGATACGCAGTATTTT
.	TRBV6-1	TRBJ2-5	.	CASIPPAGKETQYF	TGTGCCAGCATTCCCCCGGCAGGGAAGGAGACCCAGTACTTC
.	TRBV29-1	TRBJ2-1	.	CSVAFMGNEQFF	TGCAGCGTTGCTTTCATGGGTAATGAGCAGTTCTTC
.	TRBV29-1	TRBJ2-7	TRBD1	CSAGGGQGTYEQYF	TGCAGCGCCGGAGGGGGACAGGGGACCTACGAGCAGTACTTC
few	TRBV6-5	TRBJ2-1	TRBD2	CASRLGLAGGRQFF	TGTGCCAGCAGGCTAGGACTAGCGGGAGGCAGGCAGTTCTTC
few	TRBV6-5	TRBJ1-1	TRBD1	CASNSDRGQGEAFF	TGTGCCAGCAACTCCGACAGGGGGCAGGGTGAAGCTTTCTTT